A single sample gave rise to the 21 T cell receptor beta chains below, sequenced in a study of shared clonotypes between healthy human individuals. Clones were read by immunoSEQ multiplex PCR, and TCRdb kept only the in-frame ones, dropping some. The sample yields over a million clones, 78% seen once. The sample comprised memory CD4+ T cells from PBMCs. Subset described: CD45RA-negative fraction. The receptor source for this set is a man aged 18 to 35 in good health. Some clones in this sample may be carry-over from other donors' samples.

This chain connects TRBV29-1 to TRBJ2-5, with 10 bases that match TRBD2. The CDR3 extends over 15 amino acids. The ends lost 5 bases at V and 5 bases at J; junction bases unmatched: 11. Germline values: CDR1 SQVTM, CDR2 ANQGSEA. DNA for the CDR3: TGCAGCGTTCATCTACCTAGCGGGAGCGGGGAGACCCAGTACTTC. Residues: CSVHLPSGSGETQYF.

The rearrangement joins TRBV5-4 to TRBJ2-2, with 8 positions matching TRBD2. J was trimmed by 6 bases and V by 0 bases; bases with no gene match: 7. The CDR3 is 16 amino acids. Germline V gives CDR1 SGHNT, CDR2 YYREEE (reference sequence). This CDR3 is CASSLDPGGPAGELFF. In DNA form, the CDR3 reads TGTGCCAGCAGCTTGGACCCGGGAGGGCCGGCCGGGGAGCTGTTTTTT.

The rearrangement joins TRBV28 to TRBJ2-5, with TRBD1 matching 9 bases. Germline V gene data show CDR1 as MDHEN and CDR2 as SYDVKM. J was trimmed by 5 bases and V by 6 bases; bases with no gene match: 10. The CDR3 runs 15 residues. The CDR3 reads CASSLNRGRLETQYF. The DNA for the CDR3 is TGTGCCAGCAGCTTAAACAGGGGGCGCCTGGAGACCCAGTACTTC.

CDR3 sequence reads: CASSRGQGADTQYF. The CDR3 bases are TGTGCCAGCAGCCGGGGACAGGGTGCAGATACGCAGTATTTT. The chain links TRBV7-7 to TRBJ2-3; 9 bases are shared with TRBD1. Germline assignment: CDR1 SSHAT and CDR2 FNYEAQ (reference sequence). Trimming at V came to 5 bases and at J to 4 bases, leaving 4 bases not matched to a gene. This CDR3 spans 14 amino acids.

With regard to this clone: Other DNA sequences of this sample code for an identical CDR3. The CDR3 DNA reads as TGTGCCAGCAGAGAGAGCACAGATACGCAGTATTTT. Protein sequence: CASRESTDTQYF. The chain is built from TRBV28 and TRBJ2-3; the D is unclear. This CDR3 region has 12 residues. Germline lookup yields CDR1 MDHEN and CDR2 SYDVKM. V was shortened by 6 bases and J by 0 bases, with 4 bases between the two germline ends.

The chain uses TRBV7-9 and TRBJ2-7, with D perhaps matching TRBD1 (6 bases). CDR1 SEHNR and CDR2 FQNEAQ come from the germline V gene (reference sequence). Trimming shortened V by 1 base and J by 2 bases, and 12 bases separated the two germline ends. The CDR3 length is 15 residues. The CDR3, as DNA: TGTGCCAGCAGCTTAGGGACAGCTAAAGCCTACGAGCAGTACTTC. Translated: CASSLGTAKAYEQYF.

The DNA of the CDR3 is TGCGCCAGCAGCTTGGAGGCTCTAGGGGCCAACGTCCTGACTTTC. This sequence encodes CASSLEALGANVLTF. The rearrangement links TRBV5-1 to TRBJ2-6, with no clear D. CDR1 is SGHRS and CDR2 is YFSETQ in the germline V gene. CDR3 length equals 15 residues. V was clipped by 0 bases and J by 4 bases, with 8 bases between them.

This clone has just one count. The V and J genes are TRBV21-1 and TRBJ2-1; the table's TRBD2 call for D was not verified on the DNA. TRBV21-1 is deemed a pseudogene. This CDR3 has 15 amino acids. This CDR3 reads CASSKGGLAYNEQFF. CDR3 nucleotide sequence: TGTGCCAGCAGCAAAGGAGGACTAGCGTACAATGAGCAGTTCTTC.

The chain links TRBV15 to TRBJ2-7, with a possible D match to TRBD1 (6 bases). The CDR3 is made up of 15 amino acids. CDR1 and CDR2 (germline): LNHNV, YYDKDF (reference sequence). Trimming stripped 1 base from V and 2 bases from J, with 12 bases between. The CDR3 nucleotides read TGTGCCACCAGCAGAGCAACAGGGTTTACCTACGAGCAGTACTTC. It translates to CATSRATGFTYEQYF. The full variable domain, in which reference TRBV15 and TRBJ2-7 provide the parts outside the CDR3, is DAMVIQNPRYQVTQFGKPVTLSCSQTLNHNVMYWYQQKSSQAPKLLFHYYDKDFNNEADTPDNFQSRRPNTSFCFLDIRSPGLGDTAMYLCATSRATGFTYEQYFGPGTRLTVT.

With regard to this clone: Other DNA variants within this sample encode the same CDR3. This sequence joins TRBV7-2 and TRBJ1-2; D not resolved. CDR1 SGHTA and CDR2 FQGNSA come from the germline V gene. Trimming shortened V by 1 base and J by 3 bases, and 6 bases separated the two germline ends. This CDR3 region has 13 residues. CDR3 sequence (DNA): TGTGCCAGCAGCTTAGGGCAGGACTATGGCTACACCTTC. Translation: CASSLGQDYGYTF.

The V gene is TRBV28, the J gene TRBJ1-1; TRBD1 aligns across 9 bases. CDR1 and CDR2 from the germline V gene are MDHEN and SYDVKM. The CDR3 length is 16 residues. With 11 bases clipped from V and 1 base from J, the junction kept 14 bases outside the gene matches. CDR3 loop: CAAGQLPGQGNTEAFF. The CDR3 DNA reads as TGTGCCGCCGGGCAACTTCCGGGACAGGGGAACACTGAAGCTTTCTTT.

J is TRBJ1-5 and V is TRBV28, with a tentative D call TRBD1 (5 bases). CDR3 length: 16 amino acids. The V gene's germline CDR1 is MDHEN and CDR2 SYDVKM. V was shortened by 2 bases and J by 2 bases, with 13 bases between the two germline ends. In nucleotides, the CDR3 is TGTGCCAGCAGTTTAACGCATCTCAGGGGCAATCAGCCCCAGCATTTT. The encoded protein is CASSLTHLRGNQPQHF.

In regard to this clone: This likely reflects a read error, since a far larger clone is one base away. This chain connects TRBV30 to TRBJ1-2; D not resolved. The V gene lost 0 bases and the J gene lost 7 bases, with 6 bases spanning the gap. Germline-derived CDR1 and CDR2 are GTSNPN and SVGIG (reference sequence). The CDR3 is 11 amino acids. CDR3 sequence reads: CAWSVIGGYTF. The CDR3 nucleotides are TGTGCCTGGAGTGTAATCGGTGGCTACACCTTC.

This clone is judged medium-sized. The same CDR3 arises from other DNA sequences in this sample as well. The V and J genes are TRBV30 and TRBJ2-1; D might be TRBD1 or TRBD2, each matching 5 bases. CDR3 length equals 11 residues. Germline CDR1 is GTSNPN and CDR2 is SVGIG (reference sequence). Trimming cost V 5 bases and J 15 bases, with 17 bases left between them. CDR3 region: CAWARLGTPFF. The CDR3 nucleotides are TGTGCCTGGGCCAGGCTCGGGACCCCGTTCTTC.

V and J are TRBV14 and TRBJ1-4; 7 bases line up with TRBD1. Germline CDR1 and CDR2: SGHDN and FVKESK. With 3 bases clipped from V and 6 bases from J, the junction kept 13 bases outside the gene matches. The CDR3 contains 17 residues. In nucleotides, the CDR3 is TGTGCCAGCAGCCACCAAAGGAACAGGGGCGGGTATGAAAAACTGTTTTTT. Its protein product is CASSHQRNRGGYEKLFF.

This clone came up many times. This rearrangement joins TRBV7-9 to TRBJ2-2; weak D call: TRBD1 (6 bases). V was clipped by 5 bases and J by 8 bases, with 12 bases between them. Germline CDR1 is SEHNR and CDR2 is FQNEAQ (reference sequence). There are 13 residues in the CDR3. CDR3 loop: CASSTYRVGELFF. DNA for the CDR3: TGTGCCAGCAGCACCTACAGGGTGGGGGAGCTGTTTTTT.

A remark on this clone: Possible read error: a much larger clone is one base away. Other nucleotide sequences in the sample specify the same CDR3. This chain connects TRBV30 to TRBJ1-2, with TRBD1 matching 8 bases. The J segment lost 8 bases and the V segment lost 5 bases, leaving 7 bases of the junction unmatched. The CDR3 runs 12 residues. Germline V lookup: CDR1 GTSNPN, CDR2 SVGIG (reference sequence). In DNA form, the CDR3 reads TGTGCCTGGGGGGACAGGCGCTACGGCTACACCTTC. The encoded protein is CAWGDRRYGYTF.

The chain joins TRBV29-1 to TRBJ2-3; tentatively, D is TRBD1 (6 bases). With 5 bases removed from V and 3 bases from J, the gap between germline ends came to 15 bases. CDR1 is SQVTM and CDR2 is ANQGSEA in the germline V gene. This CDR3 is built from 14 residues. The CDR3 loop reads CSVRAGALTDTQYF. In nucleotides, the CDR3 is TGCAGCGTTCGCGCAGGGGCCCTTACAGATACGCAGTATTTT.

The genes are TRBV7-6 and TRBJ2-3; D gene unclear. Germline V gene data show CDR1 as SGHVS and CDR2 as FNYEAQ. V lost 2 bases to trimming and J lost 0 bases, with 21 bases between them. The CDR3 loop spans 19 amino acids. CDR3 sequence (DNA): TGTGCCAGCAGCTTAACCTCAAGGGCGGAGCCCCTAAGCACAGATACGCAGTATTTT. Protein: CASSLTSRAEPLSTDTQYF.

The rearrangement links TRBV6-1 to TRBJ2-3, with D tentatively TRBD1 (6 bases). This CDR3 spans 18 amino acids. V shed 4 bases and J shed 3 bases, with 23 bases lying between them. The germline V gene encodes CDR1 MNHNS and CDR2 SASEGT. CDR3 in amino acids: CASSAMTFRDTVTDTQYF. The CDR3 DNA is TGTGCCAGCAGTGCCATGACCTTTCGGGACACAGTTACAGATACGCAGTATTTT.

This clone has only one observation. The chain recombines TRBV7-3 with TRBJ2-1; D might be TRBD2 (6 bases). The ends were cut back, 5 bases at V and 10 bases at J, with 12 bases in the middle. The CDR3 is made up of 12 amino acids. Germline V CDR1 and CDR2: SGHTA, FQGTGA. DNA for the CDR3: TGTGCCAGCAGCCCCCCGGCGGGGGAGCAGTTCTTC. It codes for CASSPPAGEQFF. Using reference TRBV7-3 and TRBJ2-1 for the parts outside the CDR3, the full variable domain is GAGVSQTPSNKVTEKGKYVELRCDPISGHTALYWYRQSLGQGPEFLIYFQGTGAADDSGLPNDRFFAVRPEGSVSTLKIQRTERGDSAVYLCASSPPAGEQFFGPGTRLTVL.